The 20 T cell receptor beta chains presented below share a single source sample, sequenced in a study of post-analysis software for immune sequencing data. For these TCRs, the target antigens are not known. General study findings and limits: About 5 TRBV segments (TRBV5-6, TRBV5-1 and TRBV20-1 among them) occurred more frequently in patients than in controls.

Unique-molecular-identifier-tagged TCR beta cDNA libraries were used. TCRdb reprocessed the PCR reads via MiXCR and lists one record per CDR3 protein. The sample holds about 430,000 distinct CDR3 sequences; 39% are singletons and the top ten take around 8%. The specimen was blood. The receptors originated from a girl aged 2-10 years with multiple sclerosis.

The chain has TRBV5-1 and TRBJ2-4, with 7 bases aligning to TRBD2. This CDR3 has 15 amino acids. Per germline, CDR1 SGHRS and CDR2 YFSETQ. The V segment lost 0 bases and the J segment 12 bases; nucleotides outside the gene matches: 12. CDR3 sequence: CASSLAQGGPPGQYF. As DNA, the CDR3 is TGCGCCAGCAGCTTGGCCCAGGGAGGGCCTCCGGGTCAGTACTTC. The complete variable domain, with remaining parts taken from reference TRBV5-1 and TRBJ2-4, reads KAGVTQTPRYLIKTRGQQVTLSCSPISGHRSVSWYQQTPGQGLQFLFEYFSETQRNKGNFPGRFSGRQFSNSRSEMNVSTLELGDSALYLCASSLAQGGPPGQYFGAGTRLSVL.

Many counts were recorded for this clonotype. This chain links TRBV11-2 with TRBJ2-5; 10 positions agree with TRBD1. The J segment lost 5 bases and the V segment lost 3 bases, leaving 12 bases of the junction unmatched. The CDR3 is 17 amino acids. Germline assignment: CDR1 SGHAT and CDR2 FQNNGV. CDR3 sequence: CASSFQWGTGVRETQYF. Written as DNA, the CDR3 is TGTGCCAGCAGCTTCCAATGGGGGACAGGGGTTCGGGAGACCCAGTACTTC. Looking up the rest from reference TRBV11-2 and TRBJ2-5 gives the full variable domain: EAGVAQSPRYKIIEKRQSVAFWCNPISGHATLYWYQQILGQGPKLLIQFQNNGVVDDSQLPKDRFSAERLKGVDSTLKIQPAKLEDSAVYLCASSFQWGTGVRETQYFGPGTRLLVL.

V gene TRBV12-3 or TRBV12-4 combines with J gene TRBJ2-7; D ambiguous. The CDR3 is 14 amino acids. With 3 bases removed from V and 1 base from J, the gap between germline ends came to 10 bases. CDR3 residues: CASSLASASYEQYF. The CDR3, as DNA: TGTGCCAGCAGTTTGGCCAGCGCTTCCTACGAGCAGTACTTC.

The CDR3 region is CASSQEPGPSYNEQFF. The CDR3 DNA reads as TGCGCCAGCAGCCAAGAGCCCGGACCCTCCTACAATGAGCAGTTCTTC. The chain employs TRBV4-1 and TRBJ2-1, with no clear D. Trimming stripped 0 bases from V and 0 bases from J, with 9 bases between. This CDR3 region has 16 residues. Per the germline V gene, CDR1 is MGHRA and CDR2 is YSYEKL.

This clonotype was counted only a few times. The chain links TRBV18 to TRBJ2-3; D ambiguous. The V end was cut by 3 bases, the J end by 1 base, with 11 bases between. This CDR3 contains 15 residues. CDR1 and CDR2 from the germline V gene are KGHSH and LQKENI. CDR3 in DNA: TGTGCCAGCTCACCCCGAGGAAGGGGCACAGATACGCAGTATTTT. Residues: CASSPRGRGTDTQYF.

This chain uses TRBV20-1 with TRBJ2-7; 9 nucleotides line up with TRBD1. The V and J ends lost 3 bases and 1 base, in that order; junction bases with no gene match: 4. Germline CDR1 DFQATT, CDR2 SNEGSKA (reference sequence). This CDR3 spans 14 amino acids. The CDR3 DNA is TGCAGTGCTAGCCTCGGACAGGGGTCCTACGAGCAGTACTTC. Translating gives CSASLGQGSYEQYF.

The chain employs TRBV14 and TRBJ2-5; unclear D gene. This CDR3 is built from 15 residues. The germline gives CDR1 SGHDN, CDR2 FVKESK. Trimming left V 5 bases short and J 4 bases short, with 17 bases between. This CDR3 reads CASSKTIESLETQYF. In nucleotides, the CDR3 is TGTGCCAGCAGCAAAACTATTGAGAGTTTAGAGACCCAGTACTTC.

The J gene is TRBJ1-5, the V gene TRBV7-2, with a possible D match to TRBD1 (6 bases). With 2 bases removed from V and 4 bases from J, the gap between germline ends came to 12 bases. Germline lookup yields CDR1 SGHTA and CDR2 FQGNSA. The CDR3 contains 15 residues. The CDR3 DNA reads TGTGCCAGCAGCTTACCCGGGACAAGGAATCAGCCCCAGCATTTT. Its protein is CASSLPGTRNQPQHF.

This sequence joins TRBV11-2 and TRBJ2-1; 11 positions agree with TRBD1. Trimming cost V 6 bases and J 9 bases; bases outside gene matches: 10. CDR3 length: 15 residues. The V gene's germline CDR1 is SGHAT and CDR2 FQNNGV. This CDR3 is CASSFGQGAQSEQFF. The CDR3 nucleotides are TGTGCCAGCAGTTTCGGACAGGGGGCGCAAAGTGAGCAGTTCTTC.

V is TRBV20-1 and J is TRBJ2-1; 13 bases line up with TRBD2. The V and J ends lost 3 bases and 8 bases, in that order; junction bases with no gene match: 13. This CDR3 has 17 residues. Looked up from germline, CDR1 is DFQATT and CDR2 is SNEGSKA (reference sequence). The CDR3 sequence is CSASISKGLAGFDEQFF. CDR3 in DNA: TGCAGTGCTAGCATAAGTAAGGGACTAGCGGGGTTCGATGAGCAGTTCTTC.

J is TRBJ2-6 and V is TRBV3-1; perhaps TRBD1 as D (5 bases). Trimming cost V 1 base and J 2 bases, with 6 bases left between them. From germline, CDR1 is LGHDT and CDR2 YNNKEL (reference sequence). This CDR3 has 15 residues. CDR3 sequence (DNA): TGTGCCAGCAGCCAAGGACAGCCTGGGGCCAACGTCCTGACTTTC. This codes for CASSQGQPGANVLTF.

The CDR3 region has the DNA TGCGCCAGCAGCGTAAAGCGGGGGGCCTTATCCTACGAGCAGTACTTC. Protein product: CASSVKRGALSYEQYF. V gene TRBV5-1 combines with J gene TRBJ2-7, with 9 bases aligning to TRBD2. The CDR3 is 16 residues long. CDR1 SGHRS and CDR2 YFSETQ come from the germline V gene. The trim removed 4 bases at V and 1 base at J, leaving 9 bases unmatched.

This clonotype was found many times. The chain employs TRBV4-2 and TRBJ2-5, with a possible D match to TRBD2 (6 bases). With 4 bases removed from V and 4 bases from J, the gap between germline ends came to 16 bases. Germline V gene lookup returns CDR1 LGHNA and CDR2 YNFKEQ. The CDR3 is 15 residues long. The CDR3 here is CASSRPVGGRETQYF. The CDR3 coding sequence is TGTGCCAGCAGCCGGCCGGTGGGGGGACGAGAGACCCAGTACTTC.

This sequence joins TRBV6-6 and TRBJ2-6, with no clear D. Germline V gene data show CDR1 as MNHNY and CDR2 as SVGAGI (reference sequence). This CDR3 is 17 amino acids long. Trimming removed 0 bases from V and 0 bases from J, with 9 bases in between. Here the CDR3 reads CASSYSARVSGANVLTF. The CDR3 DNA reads TGTGCCAGCAGTTACTCCGCCCGGGTCTCTGGGGCCAACGTCCTGACTTTC.

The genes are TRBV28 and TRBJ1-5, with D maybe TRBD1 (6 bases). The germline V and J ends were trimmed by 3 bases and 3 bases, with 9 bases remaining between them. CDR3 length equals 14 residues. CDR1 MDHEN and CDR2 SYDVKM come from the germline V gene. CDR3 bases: TGTGCCAGCAGTTTGCGGGACATCAATCAGCCCCAGCATTTT. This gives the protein CASSLRDINQPQHF.

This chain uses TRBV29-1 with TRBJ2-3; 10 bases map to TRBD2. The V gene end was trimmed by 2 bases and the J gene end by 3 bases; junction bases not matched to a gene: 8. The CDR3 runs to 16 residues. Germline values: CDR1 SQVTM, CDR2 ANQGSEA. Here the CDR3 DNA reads TGCAGCGTTGAATGGGCTAGCGGGAGCAGGACAGATACGCAGTATTTT. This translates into CSVEWASGSRTDTQYF.

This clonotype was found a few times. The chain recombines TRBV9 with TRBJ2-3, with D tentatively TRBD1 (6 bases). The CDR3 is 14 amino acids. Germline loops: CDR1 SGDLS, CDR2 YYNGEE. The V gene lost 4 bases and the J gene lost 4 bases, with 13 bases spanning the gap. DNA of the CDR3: TGTGCCAGCAGCCCCGGACAGTCCCCAGATACGCAGTATTTT. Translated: CASSPGQSPDTQYF.

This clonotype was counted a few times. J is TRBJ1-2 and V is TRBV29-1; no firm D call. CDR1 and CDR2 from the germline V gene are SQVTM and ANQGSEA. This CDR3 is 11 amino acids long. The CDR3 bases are TGCAGACCGAATGGGATGTATGGCTACACCTTC. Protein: CRPNGMYGYTF.

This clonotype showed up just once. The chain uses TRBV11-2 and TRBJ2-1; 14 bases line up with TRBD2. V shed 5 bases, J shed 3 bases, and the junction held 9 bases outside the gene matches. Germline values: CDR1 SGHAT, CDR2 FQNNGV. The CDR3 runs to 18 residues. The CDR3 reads CASSPGGTSGRSYNEQFF. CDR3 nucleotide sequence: TGTGCCAGCAGCCCCGGGGGGACTAGCGGGAGAAGCTACAATGAGCAGTTCTTC.

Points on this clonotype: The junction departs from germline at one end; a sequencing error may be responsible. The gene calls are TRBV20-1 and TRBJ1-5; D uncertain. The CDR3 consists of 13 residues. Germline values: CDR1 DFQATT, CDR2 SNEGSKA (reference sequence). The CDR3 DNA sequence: TGCAGTGCTAGGGACGGATCAAATCAGCCCCAGCGTTTT. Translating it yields CSARDGSNQPQRF.